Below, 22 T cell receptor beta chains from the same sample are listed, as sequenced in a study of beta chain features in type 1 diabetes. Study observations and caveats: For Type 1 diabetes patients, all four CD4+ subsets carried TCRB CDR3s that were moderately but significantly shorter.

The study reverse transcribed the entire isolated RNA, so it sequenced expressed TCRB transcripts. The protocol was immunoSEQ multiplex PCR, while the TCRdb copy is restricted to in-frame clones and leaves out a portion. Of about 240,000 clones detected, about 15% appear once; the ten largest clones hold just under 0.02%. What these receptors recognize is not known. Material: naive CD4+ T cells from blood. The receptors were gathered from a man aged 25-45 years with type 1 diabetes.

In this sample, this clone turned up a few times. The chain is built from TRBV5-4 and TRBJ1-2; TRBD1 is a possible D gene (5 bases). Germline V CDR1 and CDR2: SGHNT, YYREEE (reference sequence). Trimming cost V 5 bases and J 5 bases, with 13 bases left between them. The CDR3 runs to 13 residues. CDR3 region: CASRSTGIYGYTF. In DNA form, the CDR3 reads TGTGCCAGCAGGTCTACAGGAATTTATGGCTACACCTTC.

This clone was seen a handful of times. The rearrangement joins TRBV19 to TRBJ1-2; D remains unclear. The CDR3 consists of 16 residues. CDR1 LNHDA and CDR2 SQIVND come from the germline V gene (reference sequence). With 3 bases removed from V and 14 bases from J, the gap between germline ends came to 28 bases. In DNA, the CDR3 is TGTGCCAGTAGTATCCGGCTCGCGTATCTATGGTCGGGTAGGACCTTC. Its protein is CASSIRLAYLWSGRTF.

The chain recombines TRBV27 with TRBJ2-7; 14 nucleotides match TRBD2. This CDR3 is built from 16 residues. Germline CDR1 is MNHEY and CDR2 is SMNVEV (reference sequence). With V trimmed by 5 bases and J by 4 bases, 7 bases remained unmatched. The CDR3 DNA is TGTGCCAGCAGTCCTGGACTAGCGGGAGGCTATTACGAGCAGTACTTC. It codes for CASSPGLAGGYYEQYF.

DNA of the CDR3: TGTGCCACCAGCAGAGACGATGTGGGGGCGGCTGGCAATGAGCAGTTCTTC. Its protein product is CATSRDDVGAAGNEQFF. The gene calls are TRBV15 and TRBJ2-1; D perhaps matches TRBD1 (6 bases). This CDR3 contains 17 residues. V was pared by 0 bases and J by 6 bases, with 18 bases between. Germline lookup yields CDR1 LNHNV and CDR2 YYDKDF (reference sequence).

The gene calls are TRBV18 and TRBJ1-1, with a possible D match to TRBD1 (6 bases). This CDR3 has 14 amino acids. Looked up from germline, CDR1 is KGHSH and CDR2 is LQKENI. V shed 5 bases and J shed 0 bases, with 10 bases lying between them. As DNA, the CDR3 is TGTGCCAGCTCAGCTGGACAGTTGAACACTGAAGCTTTCTTT. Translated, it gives CASSAGQLNTEAFF.

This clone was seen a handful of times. DNA of the CDR3: TGTGCCAGCAGTCTTAGCAATCAGCCCCAGCATTTT. Protein sequence: CASSLSNQPQHF. The V and J genes are TRBV6-1 and TRBJ1-5; D not certain. V lost 5 bases and J lost 0, with 2 bases in between. CDR1 MNHNS and CDR2 SASEGT come from the germline V gene. This CDR3 spans 12 amino acids.

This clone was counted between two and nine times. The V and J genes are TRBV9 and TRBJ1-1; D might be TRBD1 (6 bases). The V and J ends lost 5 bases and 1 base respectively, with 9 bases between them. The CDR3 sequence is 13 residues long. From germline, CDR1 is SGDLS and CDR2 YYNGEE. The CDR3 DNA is TGTGCCAGCAGTCAGGGGACGAACACTGAAGCTTTCTTT. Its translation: CASSQGTNTEAFF.

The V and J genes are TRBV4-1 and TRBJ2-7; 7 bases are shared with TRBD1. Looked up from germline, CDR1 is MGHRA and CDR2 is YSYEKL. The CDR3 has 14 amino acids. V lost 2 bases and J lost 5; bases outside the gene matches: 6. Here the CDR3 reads CASSQRQGTHEQYF. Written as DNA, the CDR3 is TGCGCCAGCAGCCAAAGACAGGGTACCCACGAGCAGTACTTC.

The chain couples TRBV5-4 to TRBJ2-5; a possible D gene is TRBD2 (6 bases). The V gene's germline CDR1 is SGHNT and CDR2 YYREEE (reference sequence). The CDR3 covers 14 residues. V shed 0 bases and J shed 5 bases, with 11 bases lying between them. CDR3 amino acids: CASSLGAGRETQYF. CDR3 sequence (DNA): TGTGCCAGCAGCTTGGGGGCGGGACGGGAGACCCAGTACTTC.

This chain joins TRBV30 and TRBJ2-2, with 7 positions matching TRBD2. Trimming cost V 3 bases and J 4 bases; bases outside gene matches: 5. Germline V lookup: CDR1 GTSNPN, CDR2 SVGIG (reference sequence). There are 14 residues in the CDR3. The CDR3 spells CAWRLAKPTGELFF. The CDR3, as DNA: TGTGCCTGGAGACTAGCGAAACCCACCGGGGAGCTGTTTTTT.

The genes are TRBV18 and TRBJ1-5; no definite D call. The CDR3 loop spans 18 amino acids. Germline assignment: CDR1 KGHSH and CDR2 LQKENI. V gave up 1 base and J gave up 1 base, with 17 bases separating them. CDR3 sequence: CASSPLPYSRRSNQPQHF. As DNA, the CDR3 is TGTGCCAGCTCACCACTACCCTACTCGAGGAGAAGCAATCAGCCCCAGCATTTT. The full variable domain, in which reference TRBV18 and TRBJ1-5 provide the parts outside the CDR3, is NAGVMQNPRHLVRRRGQEARLRCSPMKGHSHVYWYRQLPEEGLKFMVYLQKENIIDESGMPKERFSAEFPKEGPSILRIQQVVRGDSAAYFCASSPLPYSRRSNQPQHFGDGTRLSIL.

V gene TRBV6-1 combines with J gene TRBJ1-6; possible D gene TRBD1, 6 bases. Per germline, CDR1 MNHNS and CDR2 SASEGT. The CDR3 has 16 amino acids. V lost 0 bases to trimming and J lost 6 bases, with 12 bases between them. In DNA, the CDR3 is TGTGCCAGCAGTGAAGCGTGGGGGCGAGTTAATTCACCCCTCCACTTT. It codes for CASSEAWGRVNSPLHF.

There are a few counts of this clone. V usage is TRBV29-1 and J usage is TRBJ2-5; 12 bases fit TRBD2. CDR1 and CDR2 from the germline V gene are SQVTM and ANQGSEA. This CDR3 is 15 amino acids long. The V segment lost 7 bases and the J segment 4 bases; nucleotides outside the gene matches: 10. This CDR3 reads CSASRTSGVGETQYF. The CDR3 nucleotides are TGCAGCGCTAGCAGGACTAGCGGGGTGGGAGAGACCCAGTACTTC.

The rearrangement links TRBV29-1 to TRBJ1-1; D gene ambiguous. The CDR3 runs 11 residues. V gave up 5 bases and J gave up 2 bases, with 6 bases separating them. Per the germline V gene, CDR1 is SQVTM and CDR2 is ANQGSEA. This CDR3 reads CSVRRNTEAFF. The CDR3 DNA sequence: TGCAGCGTTCGGAGAAACACTGAAGCTTTCTTT.

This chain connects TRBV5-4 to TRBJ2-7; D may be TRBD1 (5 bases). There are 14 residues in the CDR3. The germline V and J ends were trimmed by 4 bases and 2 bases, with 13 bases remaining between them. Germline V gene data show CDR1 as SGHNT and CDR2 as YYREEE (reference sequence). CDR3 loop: CASSPQGGPYEQYF. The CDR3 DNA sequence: TGTGCCAGCAGCCCCCAGGGCGGCCCCTACGAGCAGTACTTC.

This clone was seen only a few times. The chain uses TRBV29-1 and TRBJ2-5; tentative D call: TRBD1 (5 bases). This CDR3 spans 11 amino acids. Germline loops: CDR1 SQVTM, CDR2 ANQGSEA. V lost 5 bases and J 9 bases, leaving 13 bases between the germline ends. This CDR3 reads CSVLADSAQYF. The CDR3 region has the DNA TGCAGCGTTCTGGCCGACAGTGCCCAGTACTTC.

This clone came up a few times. This CDR3 reads CAWTKRGTVNTGELFF. The CDR3 nucleotides are TGTGCCTGGACCAAAAGAGGGACTGTCAACACCGGGGAGCTGTTTTTT. The chain links TRBV30 to TRBJ2-2; possible D gene TRBD2, 6 bases. The ends were cut back, 4 bases at V and 2 bases at J, with 17 bases in the middle. Germline CDR1 GTSNPN, CDR2 SVGIG (reference sequence). The CDR3 totals 16 residues.

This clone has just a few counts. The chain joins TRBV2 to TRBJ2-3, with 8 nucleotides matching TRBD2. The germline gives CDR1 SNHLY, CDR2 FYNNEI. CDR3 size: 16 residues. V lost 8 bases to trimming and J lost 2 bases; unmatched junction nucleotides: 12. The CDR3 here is CASVWRGAGATDTQYF. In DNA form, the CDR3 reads TGTGCCAGCGTATGGAGGGGAGCGGGGGCCACAGATACGCAGTATTTT.

The DNA for the CDR3 is TGTGCCAGCTTGGTGAGAGAGCAGTACTTC. Encoded protein: CASLVREQYF. This chain links TRBV7-6 with TRBJ2-7; D remains ambiguous. Trimming took off 8 bases at V and 7 bases at J, with 9 bases between the two ends. Per the germline V gene, CDR1 is SGHVS and CDR2 is FNYEAQ. The CDR3 runs 10 residues.

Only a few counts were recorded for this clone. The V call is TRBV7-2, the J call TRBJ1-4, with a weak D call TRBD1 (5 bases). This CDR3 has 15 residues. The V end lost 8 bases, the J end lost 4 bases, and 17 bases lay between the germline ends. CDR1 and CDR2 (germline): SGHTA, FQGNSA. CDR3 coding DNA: TGTGCCAGCGGTGCGGCGGGACTTCGTAATGAAAAACTGTTTTTT. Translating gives CASGAAGLRNEKLFF.

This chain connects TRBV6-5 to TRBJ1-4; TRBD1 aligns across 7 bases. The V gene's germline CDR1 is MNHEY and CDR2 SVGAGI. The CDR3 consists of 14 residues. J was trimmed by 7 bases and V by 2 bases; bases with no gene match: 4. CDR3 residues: CASSYLQGVEKLFF. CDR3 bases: TGTGCCAGCAGTTACCTCCAGGGGGTTGAAAAACTGTTTTTT.

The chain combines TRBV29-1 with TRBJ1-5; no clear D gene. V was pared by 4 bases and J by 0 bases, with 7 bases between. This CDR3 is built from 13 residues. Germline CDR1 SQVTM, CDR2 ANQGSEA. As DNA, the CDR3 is TGCAGCGTTGTAGTCGATAGCAATCAGCCCCAGCATTTT. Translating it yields CSVVVDSNQPQHF.